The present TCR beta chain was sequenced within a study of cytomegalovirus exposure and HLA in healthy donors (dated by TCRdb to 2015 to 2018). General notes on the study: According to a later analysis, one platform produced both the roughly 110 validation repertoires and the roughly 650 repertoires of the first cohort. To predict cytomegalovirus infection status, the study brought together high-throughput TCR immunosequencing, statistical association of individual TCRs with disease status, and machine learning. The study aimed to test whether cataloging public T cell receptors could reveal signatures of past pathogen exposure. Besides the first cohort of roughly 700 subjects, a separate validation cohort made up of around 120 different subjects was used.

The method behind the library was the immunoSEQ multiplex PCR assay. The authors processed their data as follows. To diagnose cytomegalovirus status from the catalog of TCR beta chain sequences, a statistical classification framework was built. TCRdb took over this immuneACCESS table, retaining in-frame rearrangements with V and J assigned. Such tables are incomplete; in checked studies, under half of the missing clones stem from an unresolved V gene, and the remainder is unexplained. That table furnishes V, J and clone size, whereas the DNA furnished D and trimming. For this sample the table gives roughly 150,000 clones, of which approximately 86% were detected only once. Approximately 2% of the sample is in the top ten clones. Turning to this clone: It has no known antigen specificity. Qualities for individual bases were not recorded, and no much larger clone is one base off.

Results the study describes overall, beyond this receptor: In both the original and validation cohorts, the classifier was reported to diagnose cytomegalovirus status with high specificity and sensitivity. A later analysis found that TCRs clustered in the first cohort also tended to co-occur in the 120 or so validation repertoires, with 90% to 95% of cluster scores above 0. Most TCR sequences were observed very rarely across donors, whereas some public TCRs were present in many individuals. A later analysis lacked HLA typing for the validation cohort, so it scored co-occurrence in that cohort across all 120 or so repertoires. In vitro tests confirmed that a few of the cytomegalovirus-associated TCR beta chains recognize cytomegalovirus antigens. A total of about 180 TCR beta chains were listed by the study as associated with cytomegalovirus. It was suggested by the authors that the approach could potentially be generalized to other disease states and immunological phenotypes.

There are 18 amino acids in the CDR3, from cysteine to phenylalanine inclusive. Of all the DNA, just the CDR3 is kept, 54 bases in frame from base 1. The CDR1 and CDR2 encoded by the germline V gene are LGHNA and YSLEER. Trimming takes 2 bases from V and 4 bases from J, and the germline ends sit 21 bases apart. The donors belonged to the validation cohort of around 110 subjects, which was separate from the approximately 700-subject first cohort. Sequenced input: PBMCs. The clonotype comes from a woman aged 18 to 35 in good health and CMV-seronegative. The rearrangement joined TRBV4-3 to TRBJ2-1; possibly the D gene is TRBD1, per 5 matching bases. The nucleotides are TGCGCCAGCAGCCAAAACAGGCAAGACCGGTTAGGGTACAATGAGCAGTTCTTC. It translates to CASSQNRQDRLGYNEQFF.